This T cell receptor beta chain was retrieved from a study of identical twins. Points from the study as a whole: Memory repertoires showed no such pattern, whereas abundant cord blood beta clonotypes carried fewer insertions. Beta out-of-frame sequences showed weaker excess twin sharing.

CDR1 is SNHLY and CDR2 is FYNNEI in the germline V gene. This CDR3 region has 16 residues. In regard to this clonotype: Its antigen remains unknown. A junction end diverges from the germline sequence, so it may reflect a read error.

TCRdb redid the calling of the 5' RACE reads with MiXCR, one entry per CDR3 protein. Of some 1,600,000 distinct CDR3 sequences detected, less than 35% appear once; the ten largest clones hold about 0.27%. The chain recombines TRBV2 with TRBJ1-6; a weak D match, TRBD1 (5 bases). This clonotype was sampled from a newborn girl in good health. The source material was cord blood. CDR3 loop: CASREARGGYNSPLHF. Here the CDR3 DNA reads TGTGCCAGCAGAGAAGCGAGGGGAGGCTATAATTCACCCCTCCACTTT.